The entry that follows covers one T cell receptor beta chain sequence. Its antigen specificity is not known. No clone much larger than this one lies a single base away; base qualities are absent. Collaborating institutions collected whole blood in K2EDTA tubes following their own protocols. For TCRbeta analysis, collaborators shipped samples in one of three forms: frozen whole blood, isolated PBMCs, or DNA extracted from either of those sample types. The sample originates from a study of blood T cell repertoires in COVID-19 (dated by TCRdb to about 2020). Regarding the complete study: The collaborator samples originated in the United States, Italy and Spain and spanned the acute and convalescent phases of COVID-19. The material from the prospective study consisted of cDNA or gDNA derived from T cells, B-cell-depleted T cells, or PBMCs. Subjects who had been exposed to COVID-19, were actively infected with it, or had recovered from it provided the deeply sampled blood TCRbeta repertoires that made up the dataset. A freely available public database, intended as a resource for researchers studying the immune response to SARS-CoV-2, is where the repertoires were released. Samples were obtained from the ongoing ImmuneRACE study (first 160 participants) and from over 1,000 subjects provided by 6 global collaborators. Sample metadata almost always included a de-identified subject ID, COVID-19 status, age in years and sex. Where available, HLA class I and class II types were obtained from metadata supplied by the sample provider rather than from assay-based typing. Broad study findings and their caveats: How much clinical and demographic metadata was included differed by source and by participant, and the metadata was provided uncurated.

The immunoSEQ Assay, a bias-controlled multiplex PCR, was used to amplify TCRbeta CDR3 regions from genomic DNA. In the paper's pipeline: Nucleated cell counts per sample were estimated from amplification of reference gene primers within the assay. To quantify the absolute abundance of each unique TCRbeta CDR3 rearrangement, sequence reads were collapsed and filtered. For each sample, productive Simpson clonality was calculated by taking the square root of Simpson's diversity index across productive rearrangements. In TCRdb, the immuneACCESS table is reduced to in-frame sequences with V and J assigned. These tables do not hold every clone; where another copy was compared, an unresolved V gene accounts for under half, and the others remain unexplained. The DNA was the basis for D and trimming; V, J and clone size are from that table. Recorded for this sample are 110,000 to 150,000 clones; 65% to 90% of them occurred a single time. Roughly a tenth of the sample is in the top ten clones.

From V the trimming removes 1 base and from J it removes 7 bases, while the gene matches leave 7 bases of the junction unaccounted for. There are 15 amino acids in the CDR3, from cysteine to phenylalanine inclusive. The DNA shown is the 45-base CDR3, in frame from base 1. Sequences LGHDT (CDR1) and YNNKEL (CDR2) are obtained from the germline V gene (reference sequence). Input material: peripheral blood. The TCR was taken from a man aged 55 to 69 with active or convalescent COVID-19. This receptor chain uses TRBV3-1 (or the pseudogene TRBV3-2) and TRBJ1-2; 9 junctional bases match TRBD1. CDR3 protein: CASSQVTGGSGGYTF. In nucleotides, the sequence is TGTGCCAGCAGCCAAGTTACAGGGGGCAGCGGTGGCTACACCTTC.